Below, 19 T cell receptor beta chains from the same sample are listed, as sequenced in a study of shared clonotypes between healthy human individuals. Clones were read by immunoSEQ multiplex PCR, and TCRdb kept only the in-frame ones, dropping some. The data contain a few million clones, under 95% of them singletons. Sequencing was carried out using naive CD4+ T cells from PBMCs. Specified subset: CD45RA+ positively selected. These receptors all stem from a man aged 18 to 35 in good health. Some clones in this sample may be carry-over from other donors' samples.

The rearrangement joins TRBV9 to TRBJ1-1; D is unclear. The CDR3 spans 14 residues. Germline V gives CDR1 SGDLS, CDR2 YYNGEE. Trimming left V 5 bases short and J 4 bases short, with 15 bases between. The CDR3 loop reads CASSGGPMGTEAFF. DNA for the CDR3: TGTGCCAGCAGTGGTGGCCCAATGGGCACTGAAGCTTTCTTT.

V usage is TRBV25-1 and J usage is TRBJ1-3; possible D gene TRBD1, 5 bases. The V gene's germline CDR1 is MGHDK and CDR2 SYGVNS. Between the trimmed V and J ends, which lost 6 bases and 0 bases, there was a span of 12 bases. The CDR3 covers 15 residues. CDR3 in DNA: TGTGCCAGCAGCGCTCCAGGGTTCTCTGGAAACACCATATATTTT. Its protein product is CASSAPGFSGNTIYF.

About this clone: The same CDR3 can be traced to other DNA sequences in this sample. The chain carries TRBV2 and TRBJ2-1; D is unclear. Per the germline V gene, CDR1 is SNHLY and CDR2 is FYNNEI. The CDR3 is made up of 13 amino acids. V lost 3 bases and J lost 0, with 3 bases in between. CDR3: CASSDGSYNEQFF. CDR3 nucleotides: TGTGCCAGCAGTGACGGCTCCTACAATGAGCAGTTCTTC. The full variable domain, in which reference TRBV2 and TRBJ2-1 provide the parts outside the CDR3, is EPEVTQTPSHQVTQMGQEVILRCVPISNHLYFYWYRQILGQKVEFLVSFYNNEISEKSEIFDDQFSVERPDGSNFTLKIRSTKLEDSAMYFCASSDGSYNEQFFGPGTRLTVL.

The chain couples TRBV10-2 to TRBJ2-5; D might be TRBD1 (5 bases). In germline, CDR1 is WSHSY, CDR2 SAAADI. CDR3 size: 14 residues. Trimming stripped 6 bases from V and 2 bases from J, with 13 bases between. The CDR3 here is CASSPGQGQETQYF. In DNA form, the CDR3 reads TGCGCCAGCAGCCCCGGACAAGGACAAGAGACCCAGTACTTC.

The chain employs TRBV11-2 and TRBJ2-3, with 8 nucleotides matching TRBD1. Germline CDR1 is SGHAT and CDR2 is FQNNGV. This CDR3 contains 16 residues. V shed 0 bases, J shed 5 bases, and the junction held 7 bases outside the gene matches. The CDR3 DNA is TGTGCCAGCAGCTTAGATCGGGCAGGGGGCGTAGATACGCAGTATTTT. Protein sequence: CASSLDRAGGVDTQYF.

The CDR3 region is CASSFGQGGTGELFF. The CDR3 bases are TGTGCCAGCAGCTTCGGACAGGGGGGCACCGGGGAGCTGTTTTTT. The chain employs TRBV5-4 and TRBJ2-2, with 10 bases lining up with TRBD1. Germline V CDR1 and CDR2: SGHNT, YYREEE (reference sequence). Unmatched junction bases numbered 2, after V lost 2 bases and J lost 4 bases. CDR3 size: 15 residues.

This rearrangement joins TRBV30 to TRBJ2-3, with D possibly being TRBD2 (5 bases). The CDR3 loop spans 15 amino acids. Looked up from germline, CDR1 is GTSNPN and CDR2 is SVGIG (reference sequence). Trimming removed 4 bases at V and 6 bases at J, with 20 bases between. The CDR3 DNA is TGTGCCTGGATCAGCGGTAACACCTTGGGGGATACGCAGTATTTT. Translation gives CAWISGNTLGDTQYF.

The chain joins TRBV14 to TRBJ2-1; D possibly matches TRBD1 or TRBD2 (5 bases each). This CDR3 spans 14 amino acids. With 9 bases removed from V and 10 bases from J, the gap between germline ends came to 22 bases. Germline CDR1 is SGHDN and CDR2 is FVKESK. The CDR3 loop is CASSTGTARGEQFF. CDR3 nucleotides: TGTGCCAGTTCAACCGGGACGGCTCGAGGGGAGCAGTTCTTC.

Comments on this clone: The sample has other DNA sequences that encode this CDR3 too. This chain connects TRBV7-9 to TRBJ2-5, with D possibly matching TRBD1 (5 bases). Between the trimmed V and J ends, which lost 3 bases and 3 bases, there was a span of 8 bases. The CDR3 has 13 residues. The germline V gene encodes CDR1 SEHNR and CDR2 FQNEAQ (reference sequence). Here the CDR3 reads CASSFTGEETQYF. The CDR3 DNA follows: TGTGCCAGCAGCTTTACAGGAGAAGAGACCCAGTACTTC.

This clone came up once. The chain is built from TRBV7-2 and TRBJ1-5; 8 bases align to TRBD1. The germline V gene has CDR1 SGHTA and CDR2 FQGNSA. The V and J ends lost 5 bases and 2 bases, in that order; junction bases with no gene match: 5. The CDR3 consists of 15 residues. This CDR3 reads CASSPDRVGNQPQHF. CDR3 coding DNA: TGTGCCAGCAGCCCGGACAGGGTTGGCAATCAGCCCCAGCATTTT.

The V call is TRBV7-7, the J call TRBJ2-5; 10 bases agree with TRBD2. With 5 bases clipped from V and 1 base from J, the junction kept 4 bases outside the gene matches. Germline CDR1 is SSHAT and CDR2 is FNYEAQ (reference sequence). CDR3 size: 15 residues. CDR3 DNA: TGTGCCAGCAGCCAGACTAGCGGGTCCCAAGAGACCCAGTACTTC. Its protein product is CASSQTSGSQETQYF.

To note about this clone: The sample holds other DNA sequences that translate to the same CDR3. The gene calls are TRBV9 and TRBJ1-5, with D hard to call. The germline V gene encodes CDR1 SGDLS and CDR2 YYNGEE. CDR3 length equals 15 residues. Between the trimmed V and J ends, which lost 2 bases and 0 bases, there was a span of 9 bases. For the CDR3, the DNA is TGTGCCAGCAGCGTCGGCCCGAATAGCAATCAGCCCCAGCATTTT. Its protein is CASSVGPNSNQPQHF. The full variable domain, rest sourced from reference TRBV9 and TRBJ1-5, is DSGVTQTPKHLITATGQRVTLRCSPRSGDLSVYWYQQSLDQGLQFLIQYYNGEERAKGNILERFSAQQFPDLHSELNLSSLELGDSALYFCASSVGPNSNQPQHFGDGTRLSIL.

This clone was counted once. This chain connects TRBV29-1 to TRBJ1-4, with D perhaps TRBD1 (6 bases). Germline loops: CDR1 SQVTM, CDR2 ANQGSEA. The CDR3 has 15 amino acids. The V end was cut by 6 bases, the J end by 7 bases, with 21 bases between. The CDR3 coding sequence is TGCAGCGTCCAAAGAGGGCCGGGGGCAGGTGAAAAACTGTTTTTT. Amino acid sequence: CSVQRGPGAGEKLFF.

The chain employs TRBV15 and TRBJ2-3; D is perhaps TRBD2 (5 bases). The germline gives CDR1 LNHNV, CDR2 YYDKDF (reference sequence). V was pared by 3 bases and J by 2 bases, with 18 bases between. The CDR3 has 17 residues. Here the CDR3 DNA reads TGTGCCACCAGCAGTGACCGATTAGCGTTAGCCACAGATACGCAGTATTTT. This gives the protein CATSSDRLALATDTQYF.

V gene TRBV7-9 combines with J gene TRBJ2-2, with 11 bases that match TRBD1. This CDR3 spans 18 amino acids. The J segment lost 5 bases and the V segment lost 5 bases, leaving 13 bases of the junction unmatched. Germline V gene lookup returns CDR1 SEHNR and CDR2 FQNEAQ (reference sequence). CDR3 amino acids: CASSTLGVDRGQTGELFF. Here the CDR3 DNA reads TGTGCCAGCAGCACTCTGGGGGTGGACAGGGGGCAAACCGGGGAGCTGTTTTTT.

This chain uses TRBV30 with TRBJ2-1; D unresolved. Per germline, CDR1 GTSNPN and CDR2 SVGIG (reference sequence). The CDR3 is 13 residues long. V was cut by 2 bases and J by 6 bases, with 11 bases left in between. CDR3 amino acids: CAWSLQLSNEQFF. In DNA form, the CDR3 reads TGTGCCTGGAGTCTCCAGCTTAGCAATGAGCAGTTCTTC.

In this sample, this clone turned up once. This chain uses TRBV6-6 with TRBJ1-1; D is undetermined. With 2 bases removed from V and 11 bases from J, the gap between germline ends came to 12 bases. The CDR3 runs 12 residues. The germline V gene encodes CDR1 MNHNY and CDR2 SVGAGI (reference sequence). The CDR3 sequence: CASSYRAGDAFF. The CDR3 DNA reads TGTGCCAGCAGTTACAGGGCCGGTGATGCTTTCTTT.

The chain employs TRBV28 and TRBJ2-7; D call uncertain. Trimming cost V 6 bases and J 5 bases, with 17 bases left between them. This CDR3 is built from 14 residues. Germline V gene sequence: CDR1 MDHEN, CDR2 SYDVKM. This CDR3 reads CASSPFSRKDEQYF. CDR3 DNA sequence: TGTGCCAGCAGCCCTTTTTCCCGGAAGGACGAGCAGTACTTC.

This chain's CDR3 is CASSFYGQVGYTF. The CDR3 DNA follows: TGTGCCAGCAGTTTTTATGGACAGGTTGGCTACACCTTC. The chain uses TRBV28 and TRBJ1-2; TRBD1 matches 7 bases. Looked up from germline, CDR1 is MDHEN and CDR2 is SYDVKM. The CDR3 covers 13 residues. V was pared by 3 bases and J by 7 bases, with 5 bases of the junction left unmatched.